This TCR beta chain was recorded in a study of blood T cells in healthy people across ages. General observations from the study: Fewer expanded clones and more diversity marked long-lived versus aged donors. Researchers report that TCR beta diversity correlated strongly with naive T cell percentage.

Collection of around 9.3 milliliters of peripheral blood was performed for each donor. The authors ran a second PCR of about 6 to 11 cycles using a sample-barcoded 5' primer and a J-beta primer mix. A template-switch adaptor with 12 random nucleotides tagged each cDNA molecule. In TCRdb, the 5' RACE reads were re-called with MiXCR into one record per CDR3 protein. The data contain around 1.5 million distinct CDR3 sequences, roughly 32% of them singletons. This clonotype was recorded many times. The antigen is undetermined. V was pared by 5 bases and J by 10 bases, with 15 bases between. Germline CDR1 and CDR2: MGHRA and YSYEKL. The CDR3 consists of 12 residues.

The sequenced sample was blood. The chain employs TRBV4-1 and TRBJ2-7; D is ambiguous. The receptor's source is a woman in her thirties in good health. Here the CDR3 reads CASSAIDGPQYF. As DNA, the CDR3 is TGCGCCAGCAGCGCGATAGATGGTCCCCAGTACTTC.